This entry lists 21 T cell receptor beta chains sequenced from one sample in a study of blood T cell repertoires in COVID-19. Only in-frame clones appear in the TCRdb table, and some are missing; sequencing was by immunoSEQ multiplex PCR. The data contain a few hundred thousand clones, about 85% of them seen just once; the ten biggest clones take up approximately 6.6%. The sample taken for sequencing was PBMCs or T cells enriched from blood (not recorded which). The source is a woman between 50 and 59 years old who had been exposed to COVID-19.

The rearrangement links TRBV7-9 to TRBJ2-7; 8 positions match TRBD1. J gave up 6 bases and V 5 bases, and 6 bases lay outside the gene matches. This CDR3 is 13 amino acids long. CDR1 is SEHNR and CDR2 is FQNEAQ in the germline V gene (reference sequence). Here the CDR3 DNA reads TGTGCCAGCAGCGAAGGACAGGGAAGCGAGCAGTACTTC. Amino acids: CASSEGQGSEQYF. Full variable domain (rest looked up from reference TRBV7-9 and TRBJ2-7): DTGVSQNPRHKITKRGQNVTFRCDPISEHNRLYWYRQTLGQGPEFLTYFQNEAQLEKSRLLSDRFSAERPKGSFSTLEIQRTEQGDSAMYLCASSEGQGSEQYFGPGTRLTVT.

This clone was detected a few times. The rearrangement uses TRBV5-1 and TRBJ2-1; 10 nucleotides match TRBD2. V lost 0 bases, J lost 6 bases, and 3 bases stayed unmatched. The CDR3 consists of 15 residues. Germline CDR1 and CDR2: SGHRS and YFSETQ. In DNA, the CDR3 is TGCGCCAGCAGCTTGGAGGGACTAGCGATCAATGAGCAGTTCTTC. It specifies CASSLEGLAINEQFF. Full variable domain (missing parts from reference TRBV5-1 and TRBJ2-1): KAGVTQTPRYLIKTRGQQVTLSCSPISGHRSVSWYQQTPGQGLQFLFEYFSETQRNKGNFPGRFSGRQFSNSRSEMNVSTLELGDSALYLCASSLEGLAINEQFFGPGTRLTVL.

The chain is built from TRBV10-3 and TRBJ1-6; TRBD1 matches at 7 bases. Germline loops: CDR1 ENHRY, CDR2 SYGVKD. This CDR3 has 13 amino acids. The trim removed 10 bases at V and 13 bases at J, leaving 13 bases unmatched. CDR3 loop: CATGRDRASPLHF. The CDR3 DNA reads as TGTGCCACCGGTCGGGACAGAGCTTCTCCCCTCCACTTT.

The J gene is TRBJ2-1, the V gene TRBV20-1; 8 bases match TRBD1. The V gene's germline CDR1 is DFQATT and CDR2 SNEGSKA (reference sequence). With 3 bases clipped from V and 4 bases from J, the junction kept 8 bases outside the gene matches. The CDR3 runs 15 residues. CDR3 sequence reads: CSASGGQGGYNEQFF. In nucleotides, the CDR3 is TGCAGTGCTAGTGGAGGACAGGGCGGGTACAATGAGCAGTTCTTC.

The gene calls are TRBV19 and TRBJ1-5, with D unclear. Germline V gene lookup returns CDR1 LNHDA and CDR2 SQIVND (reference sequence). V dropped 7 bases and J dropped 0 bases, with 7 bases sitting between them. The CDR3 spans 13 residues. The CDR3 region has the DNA TGTGCCAGTAAGGAGTATAGCAATCAGCCCCAGCATTTT. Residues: CASKEYSNQPQHF. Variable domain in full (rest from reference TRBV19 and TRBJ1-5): DGGITQSPKYLFRKEGQNVTLSCEQNLNHDAMYWYRQDPGQGLRLIYYSQIVNDFQKGDIAEGYSVSREKKESFPLTVTSAQKNPTAFYLCASKEYSNQPQHFGDGTRLSIL.

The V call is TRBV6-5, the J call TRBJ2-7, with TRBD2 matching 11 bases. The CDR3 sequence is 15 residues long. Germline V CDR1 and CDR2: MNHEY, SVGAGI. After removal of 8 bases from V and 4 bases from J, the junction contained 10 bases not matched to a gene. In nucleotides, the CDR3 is TGTGCCAGCCCCCCCCTAGCGGGGGGCCATTACGAGCAGTACTTC. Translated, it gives CASPPLAGGHYEQYF.

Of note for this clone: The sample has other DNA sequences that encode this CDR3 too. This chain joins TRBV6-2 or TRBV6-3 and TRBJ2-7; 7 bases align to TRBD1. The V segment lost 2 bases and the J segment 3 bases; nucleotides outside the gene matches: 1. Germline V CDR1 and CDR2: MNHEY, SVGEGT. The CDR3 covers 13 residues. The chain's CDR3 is CASSYPGGYEQYF. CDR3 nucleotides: TGTGCCAGCAGTTACCCAGGGGGCTACGAGCAGTACTTC.

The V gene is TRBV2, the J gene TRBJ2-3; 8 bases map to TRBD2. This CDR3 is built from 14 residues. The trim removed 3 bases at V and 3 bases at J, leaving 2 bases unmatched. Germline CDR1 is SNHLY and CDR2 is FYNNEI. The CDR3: CASSDERGTDTQYF. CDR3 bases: TGTGCCAGCAGTGACGAGCGGGGGACAGATACGCAGTATTTT.

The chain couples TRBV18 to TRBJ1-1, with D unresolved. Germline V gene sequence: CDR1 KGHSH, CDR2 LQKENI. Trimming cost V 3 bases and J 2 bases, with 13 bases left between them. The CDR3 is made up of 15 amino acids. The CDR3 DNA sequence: TGTGCCAGCTCACCGGAGGGAGGTCGAAACACTGAAGCTTTCTTT. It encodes CASSPEGGRNTEAFF.

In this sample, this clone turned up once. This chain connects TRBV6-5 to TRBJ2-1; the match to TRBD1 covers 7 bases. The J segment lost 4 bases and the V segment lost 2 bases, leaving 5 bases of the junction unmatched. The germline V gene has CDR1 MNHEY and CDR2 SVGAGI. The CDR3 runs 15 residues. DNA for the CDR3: TGTGCCAGCAGTTACGACAGGGTAACTTACAATGAGCAGTTCTTC. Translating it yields CASSYDRVTYNEQFF.

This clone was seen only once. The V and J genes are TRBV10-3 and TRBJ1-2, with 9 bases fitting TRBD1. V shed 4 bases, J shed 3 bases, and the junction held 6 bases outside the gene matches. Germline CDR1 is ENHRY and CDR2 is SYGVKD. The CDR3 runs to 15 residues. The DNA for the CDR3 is TGTGCCATCAGTGGGGGACAGGGATCCTACTATGGCTACACCTTC. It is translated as CAISGGQGSYYGYTF.

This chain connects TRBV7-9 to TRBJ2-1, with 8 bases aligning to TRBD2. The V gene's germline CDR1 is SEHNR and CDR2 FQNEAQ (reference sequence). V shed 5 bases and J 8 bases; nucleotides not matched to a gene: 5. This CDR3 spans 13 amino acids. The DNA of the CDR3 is TGTGCCAGCAGCCCCACGGGGGGGCATGAGCAGTTCTTC. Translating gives CASSPTGGHEQFF.

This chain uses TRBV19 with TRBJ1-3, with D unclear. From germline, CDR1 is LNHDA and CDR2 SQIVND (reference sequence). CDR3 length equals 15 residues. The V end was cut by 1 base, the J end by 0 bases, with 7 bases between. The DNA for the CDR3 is TGTGCCAGTAGTATAGCCCCCGGCTCTGGAAACACCATATATTTT. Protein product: CASSIAPGSGNTIYF.

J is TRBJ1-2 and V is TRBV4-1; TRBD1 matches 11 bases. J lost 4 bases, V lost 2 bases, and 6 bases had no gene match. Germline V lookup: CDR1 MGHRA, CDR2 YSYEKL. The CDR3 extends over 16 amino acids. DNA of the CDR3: TGCGCCAGCAGCCAAAATGCCGGGACAGGGGGCTATGGCTACACCTTC. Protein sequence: CASSQNAGTGGYGYTF.

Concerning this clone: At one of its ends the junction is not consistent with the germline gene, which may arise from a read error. In nucleotides, the CDR3 is TGTGCCACCAGCAGAGTGGCGGACACAGAAGCTTTCTTT. This encodes CATSRVADTEAFF. V usage is TRBV15 and J usage is TRBJ1-1; tentatively, D is TRBD1 (5 bases). Germline assignment: CDR1 LNHNV and CDR2 YYDKDF (reference sequence). CDR3 size: 13 residues.

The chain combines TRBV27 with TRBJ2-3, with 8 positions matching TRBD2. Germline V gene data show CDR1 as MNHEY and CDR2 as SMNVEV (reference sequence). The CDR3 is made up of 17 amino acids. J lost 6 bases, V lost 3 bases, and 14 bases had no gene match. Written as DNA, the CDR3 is TGTGCCAGCAGTTTTACCGGGAGGGGTCCTACGTCGGATACGCAGTATTTT. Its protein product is CASSFTGRGPTSDTQYF.

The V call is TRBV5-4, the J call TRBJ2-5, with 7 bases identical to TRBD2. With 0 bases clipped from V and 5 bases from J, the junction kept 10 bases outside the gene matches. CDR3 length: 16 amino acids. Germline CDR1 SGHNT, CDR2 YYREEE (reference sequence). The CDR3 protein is CASSLAGGGPGETQYF. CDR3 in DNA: TGTGCCAGCAGCTTGGCGGGCGGGGGTCCCGGGGAGACCCAGTACTTC.

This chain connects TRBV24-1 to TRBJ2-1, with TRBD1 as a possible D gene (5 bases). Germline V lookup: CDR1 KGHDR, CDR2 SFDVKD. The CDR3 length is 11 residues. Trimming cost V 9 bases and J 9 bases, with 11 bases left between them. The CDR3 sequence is CATAKGAEQFF. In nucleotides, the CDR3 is TGTGCCACCGCCAAAGGGGCTGAGCAGTTCTTC.

In DNA, the CDR3 is TGTGCCAGCAGCCCCTACCAGGATAGCAATCAGCCCCAGCATTTT. As protein: CASSPYQDSNQPQHF. V gene TRBV7-2 combines with J gene TRBJ1-5; D remains ambiguous. The CDR3 extends over 15 amino acids. Trimming removed 5 bases at V and 0 bases at J, with 11 bases between. Germline V lookup: CDR1 SGHTA, CDR2 FQGNSA.

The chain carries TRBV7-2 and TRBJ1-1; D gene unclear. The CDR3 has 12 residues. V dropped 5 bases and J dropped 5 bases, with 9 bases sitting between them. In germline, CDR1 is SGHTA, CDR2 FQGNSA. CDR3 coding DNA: TGTGCCAGCAGCCCCCCGGGTACTGAAGCTTTCTTT. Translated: CASSPPGTEAFF.

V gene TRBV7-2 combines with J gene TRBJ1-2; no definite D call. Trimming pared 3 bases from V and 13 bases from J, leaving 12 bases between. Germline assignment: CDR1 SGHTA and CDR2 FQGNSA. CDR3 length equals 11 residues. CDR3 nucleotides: TGTGCCAGCAGCTTCGATCGCGAGCTCACCTTC. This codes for CASSFDRELTF. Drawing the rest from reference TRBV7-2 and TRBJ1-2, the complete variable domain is GAGVSQSPSNKVTEKGKDVELRCDPISGHTALYWYRQSLGQGLEFLIYFQGNSAPDKSGLPSDRFSAERTGGSVSTLTIQRTQQEDSAVYLCASSFDRELTFGSGTRLTVV.